The 8 T cell receptor beta chains in this list originate from one sample, sequenced in a study of T-cell memory formation after mild COVID-19. MiXCR, run by TCRdb on the 5' RACE reads, gives a single entry per CDR3 protein. In the table there are under 400,000 distinct CDR3 sequences, 20% to 25% of which are singletons. Specimen: PBMCs or a T cell subset sorted from them (not recorded which). Receptors were obtained from an adult woman who had mild COVID-19 (a few samples of this study predate the infection). Cell type and time point are not known.

The gene calls are TRBV15 and TRBJ2-2; D gene uncertain. Trimming took off 0 bases at V and 0 bases at J, with 8 bases between the two ends. In germline, CDR1 is LNHNV, CDR2 YYDKDF (reference sequence). The CDR3 is 16 residues long. The DNA for the CDR3 is TGTGCCACCAGCAGAGAACTAAAGTCGAACACCGGGGAGCTGTTTTTT. This sequence encodes CATSRELKSNTGELFF.

This chain uses TRBV6-5 with TRBJ1-2; unclear D gene. V dropped 2 bases and J dropped 7 bases, with 14 bases sitting between them. The CDR3 spans 14 residues. The germline V gene has CDR1 MNHEY and CDR2 SVGAGI. Here the CDR3 reads CASSYDHRVGGYTF. DNA of the CDR3: TGTGCCAGCAGTTACGATCATCGCGTTGGTGGCTACACCTTC.

This clonotype was detected only once. V gene TRBV3-1 combines with J gene TRBJ1-1, with a weak D call TRBD1 (5 bases). This CDR3 has 15 residues. Germline values: CDR1 LGHDT, CDR2 YNNKEL (reference sequence). V was shortened by 0 bases and J by 5 bases, with 13 bases between the two germline ends. The CDR3 loop reads CASSQDSLGGTEAFF. CDR3 DNA: TGTGCCAGCAGCCAAGATTCATTGGGGGGAACTGAAGCTTTCTTT. Looking up the rest from reference TRBV3-1 and TRBJ1-1 gives the full variable domain: DTAVSQTPKYLVTQMGNDKSIKCEQNLGHDTMYWYKQDSKKFLKIMFSYNNKELIINETVPNRFSPKSPDKAHLNLHINSLELGDSAVYFCASSQDSLGGTEAFFGQGTRLTVV.

This clonotype was seen a handful of times. This rearrangement joins TRBV4-1 to TRBJ2-7, with 11 positions matching TRBD2. The J segment lost 2 bases and the V segment lost 3 bases, leaving 3 bases of the junction unmatched. The CDR3 is 15 amino acids. The germline V gene encodes CDR1 MGHRA and CDR2 YSYEKL. The CDR3: CASSQGLAAAYEQYF. CDR3 DNA: TGCGCCAGCAGCCAGGGACTAGCGGCCGCCTACGAGCAGTACTTC.

This sequence joins TRBV7-8 and TRBJ2-5; maybe TRBD2 (6 bases). V lost 5 bases, J lost 7 bases, and 17 bases lay in between. This CDR3 contains 14 residues. Germline values: CDR1 SGHVS, CDR2 FQNEAQ. The CDR3: CASSKRTVGGTQYF. The CDR3 coding sequence is TGTGCCAGCAGCAAGCGGACCGTCGGGGGGACCCAGTACTTC. Based on the CDR3 plus reference TRBV7-8 and TRBJ2-5, the full variable domain is GAGVSQSPRYKVAKRGQDVALRCDPISGHVSLFWYQQALGQGPEFLTYFQNEAQLDKSGLPSDRFFAERPEGSVSTLKIQRTQQEDSAVYLCASSKRTVGGTQYFGPGTRLLVL.

This clonotype turned up a few times. The chain is built from TRBV2 and TRBJ2-3; D is uncertain. V was pared by 4 bases and J by 1 base, with 9 bases between. CDR1 and CDR2 from the germline V gene are SNHLY and FYNNEI. The CDR3 is made up of 14 amino acids. DNA of the CDR3: TGTGCCAGCAGTGGTGGAATCCGCACAGATACGCAGTATTTT. Translation: CASSGGIRTDTQYF.

This clonotype was observed a handful of times. V and J are TRBV9 and TRBJ1-3, with 8 nucleotides matching TRBD1. The CDR3 extends over 15 amino acids. Trimming took 3 bases from V and 2 from J; bases not matched to a gene: 4. Germline-derived CDR1 and CDR2 are SGDLS and YYNGEE. The CDR3 loop reads CASSGGTGPGNTIYF. The CDR3 DNA follows: TGTGCCAGCAGCGGCGGGACAGGACCTGGAAACACCATATATTTT. The full variable domain, with the rest looked up from reference TRBV9 and TRBJ1-3, is DSGVTQTPKHLITATGQRVTLRCSPRSGDLSVYWYQQSLDQGLQFLIQYYNGEERAKGNILERFSAQQFPDLHSELNLSSLELGDSALYFCASSGGTGPGNTIYFGEGSWLTVV.

The genes are TRBV7-2 and TRBJ1-4; D is unclear. Germline CDR1 and CDR2: SGHTA and FQGNSA. Trimming removed 5 bases at V and 0 bases at J, with 10 bases between. The CDR3 loop spans 15 amino acids. The CDR3 loop reads CASSRTYATNEKLFF. The CDR3 bases are TGTGCCAGCAGCAGAACGTATGCAACTAATGAAAAACTGTTTTTT.